The 22 T cell receptor beta chains given below trace back to one sample, sequenced in a study of shared clonotypes between healthy human individuals. This table comes from immunoSEQ multiplex PCR, and its TCRdb copy is limited to in-frame clones, with some not included. The sample records about 2.5 million clones, approximately 90% being singletons. Source material: naive CD4+ T cells from PBMCs. Subset here: CD45RA+ positively selected. The receptors were gathered from a man aged 18 to 35 in good health. Some clones in this sample may be carry-over from other donors' samples.

V usage is TRBV9 and J usage is TRBJ2-2; D is possibly TRBD1 or TRBD2 (5 bases each). The V end was cut by 4 bases, the J end by 10 bases, with 14 bases between. The CDR3 contains 13 residues. Per germline, CDR1 SGDLS and CDR2 YYNGEE. As DNA, the CDR3 is TGTGCCAGCAGCACTCGGGACCCCGCGGAGCTGTTTTTT. This encodes CASSTRDPAELFF.

This clone has just one count. The genes are TRBV18 and TRBJ1-1; 7 bases match TRBD1. V lost 2 bases, J lost 4 bases, and 10 bases stayed unmatched. The CDR3 is made up of 16 amino acids. Germline CDR1 and CDR2: KGHSH and LQKENI. In nucleotides, the CDR3 is TGTGCCAGCTCACCAGTCGAAGGACAGGCGAGCACTGAAGCTTTCTTT. Its protein product is CASSPVEGQASTEAFF.

The chain combines TRBV5-6 with TRBJ1-5; D remains unclear. The CDR3 is made up of 15 amino acids. The germline V gene has CDR1 SGHDT and CDR2 YYEEEE. Deletions cut 3 bases from V and 4 bases from J, with 14 bases between. The CDR3 loop reads CASSSLTSTNQPQHF. The CDR3, as DNA: TGTGCCAGCAGCTCCCTTACAAGTACGAATCAGCCCCAGCATTTT.

In this sample, this clone turned up once. This chain connects TRBV5-6 to TRBJ1-1, with a tentative D call TRBD1 (5 bases). The length of the CDR3 is 12 residues. Trimming shortened V by 4 bases and J by 4 bases, and 8 bases separated the two germline ends. Germline V gene sequence: CDR1 SGHDT, CDR2 YYEEEE. The CDR3 sequence is CASSLGTTEAFF. CDR3 nucleotide sequence: TGTGCCAGCAGCCTAGGGACCACTGAAGCTTTCTTT.

The genes are TRBV19 and TRBJ2-2; D is undetermined. Trimming stripped 11 bases from V and 2 bases from J, with 9 bases between. This CDR3 contains 12 residues. Germline CDR1 is LNHDA and CDR2 is SQIVND (reference sequence). CDR3 region: CAVAENTGELFF. Written as DNA, the CDR3 is TGTGCCGTAGCAGAAAACACCGGGGAGCTGTTTTTT. Complete variable domain (other parts from reference TRBV19 and TRBJ2-2): DGGITQSPKYLFRKEGQNVTLSCEQNLNHDAMYWYRQDPGQGLRLIYYSQIVNDFQKGDIAEGYSVSREKKESFPLTVTSAQKNPTAFYLCAVAENTGELFFGEGSRLTVL.

The chain is built from TRBV2 and TRBJ1-4, with TRBD1 matching over 8 bases. There are 14 residues in the CDR3. Trimming removed 7 bases from V and 7 bases from J; junction bases left unmatched: 8. Germline values: CDR1 SNHLY, CDR2 FYNNEI. The CDR3 protein is CASNLGQGGEKLFF. The CDR3 DNA reads TGTGCCAGCAATCTTGGACAGGGTGGTGAAAAACTGTTTTTT.

This rearrangement joins TRBV9 to TRBJ2-2; TRBD1 matches at 7 bases. The CDR3 extends over 16 amino acids. The germline CDR1 and CDR2 sequences are SGDLS and YYNGEE. V dropped 4 bases and J dropped 2; count of bases not matched to a gene: 8. The CDR3 region is CASSPRGTDNTGELFF. The CDR3 nucleotides read TGTGCCAGCAGCCCACGAGGGACAGACAACACCGGGGAGCTGTTTTTT.

The chain combines TRBV5-1 with TRBJ2-3, with D hard to call. Germline V CDR1 and CDR2: SGHRS, YFSETQ. The CDR3 consists of 12 residues. V lost 4 bases and J 4 bases, leaving 7 bases between the germline ends. The CDR3 DNA follows: TGCGCCAGCAGCCCGTTGTCAGATACGCAGTATTTT. Its translation: CASSPLSDTQYF. The full variable domain, its missing parts supplied by reference TRBV5-1 and TRBJ2-3, is KAGVTQTPRYLIKTRGQQVTLSCSPISGHRSVSWYQQTPGQGLQFLFEYFSETQRNKGNFPGRFSGRQFSNSRSEMNVSTLELGDSALYLCASSPLSDTQYFGPGTRLTVL.

This clone was picked up a small number of times. This chain joins TRBV2 and TRBJ1-1, with D unresolved. CDR1 is SNHLY, CDR2 FYNNEI, per germline. The CDR3 has 13 amino acids. V lost 8 bases and J 3 bases, leaving 13 bases between the germline ends. The CDR3 region is CASVRAPDTEAFF. The CDR3 DNA reads as TGTGCCAGCGTAAGGGCGCCGGACACTGAAGCTTTCTTT.

Details on this clone: Other DNA sequences of this sample code for an identical CDR3. This sequence joins TRBV28 and TRBJ1-5; no clear D. Germline V gene lookup returns CDR1 MDHEN and CDR2 SYDVKM. This CDR3 contains 14 residues. V dropped 2 bases and J dropped 0 bases, with 5 bases sitting between them. The CDR3 sequence is CASSLGVSNQPQHF. CDR3 in DNA: TGTGCCAGCAGTTTAGGCGTTAGCAATCAGCCCCAGCATTTT.

The V gene is TRBV4-1, the J gene TRBJ1-4; 7 nucleotides line up with TRBD1. The V segment lost 2 bases and the J segment 4 bases; nucleotides outside the gene matches: 4. Germline CDR1 MGHRA, CDR2 YSYEKL. The CDR3 sequence is 15 residues long. The CDR3, as DNA: TGCGCCAGCAGCCAAAGGGACAGCCATAATGAAAAACTGTTTTTT. Translated: CASSQRDSHNEKLFF.

This chain uses TRBV9 with TRBJ2-2; 8 bases are a match to TRBD2. Germline assignment: CDR1 SGDLS and CDR2 YYNGEE. The CDR3 extends over 16 amino acids. With 0 bases clipped from V and 1 base from J, the junction kept 2 bases outside the gene matches. The CDR3 DNA is TGTGCCAGCAGCGTAGCTGGGACTAGGAACACCGGGGAGCTGTTTTTT. Translated, it gives CASSVAGTRNTGELFF.

Of note for this clone: Distinct nucleotide sequences in the sample also encode this CDR3. The chain uses TRBV6-5 and TRBJ1-1, with D perhaps TRBD1 (6 bases). Trimming pared 3 bases from V and 5 bases from J, leaving 10 bases between. This CDR3 has 13 amino acids. Per the germline V gene, CDR1 is MNHEY and CDR2 is SVGAGI. The chain's CDR3 is CASSYNRETEAFF. CDR3 bases: TGTGCCAGCAGTTATAACAGGGAGACTGAAGCTTTCTTT.

Details on this clone: At one boundary the junction diverges from the germline segment, which might be a read error. CDR3 amino acids: CASSPGQGEEYF. As DNA, the CDR3 is TGTGCCAGCAGCCCAGGACAGGGCGAGGAGTACTTC. V and J are TRBV7-3 and TRBJ2-7; 8 nucleotides align to TRBD1. Germline V gene lookup returns CDR1 SGHTA and CDR2 FQGTGA. The CDR3 has 12 residues.

The chain links TRBV6-5 to TRBJ2-7, with D uncertain. Trimming stripped 2 bases from V and 3 bases from J, with 11 bases between. Germline loops: CDR1 MNHEY, CDR2 SVGAGI. The CDR3 contains 14 residues. In DNA, the CDR3 is TGTGCCAGCAGTTACAGGCACCAAATCTACGAGCAGTACTTC. Protein sequence: CASSYRHQIYEQYF.

The chain has TRBV14 and TRBJ2-5; TRBD2 aligns across 10 bases. V dropped 4 bases and J dropped 4; count of bases not matched to a gene: 15. This CDR3 contains 18 residues. Germline loops: CDR1 SGHDN, CDR2 FVKESK. Here the CDR3 reads CASSPTSGRARKVETQYF. CDR3 nucleotide sequence: TGTGCCAGCAGCCCGACGAGCGGGAGGGCCAGGAAGGTAGAGACCCAGTACTTC.

The sample holds one count of this clone. Other DNA sequences in this specimen translate into the identical CDR3. The chain couples TRBV20-1 to TRBJ2-7; D gene uncertain. Trimming took 3 bases from V and 4 from J, leaving 7 bases between them. The CDR3 spans 11 residues. The germline V gene has CDR1 DFQATT and CDR2 SNEGSKA (reference sequence). This chain's CDR3 is CSARERYEQYF. CDR3 nucleotides: TGCAGTGCTAGGGAAAGATACGAGCAGTACTTC.

The rearrangement joins TRBV27 to TRBJ2-1, with no clear D. CDR3 length equals 15 residues. Trimming left V 4 bases short and J 0 bases short, with 10 bases between. Germline V gene lookup returns CDR1 MNHEY and CDR2 SMNVEV (reference sequence). The CDR3 spells CASSSGPSSYNEQFF. DNA for the CDR3: TGTGCCAGCAGTTCAGGACCCAGCTCCTACAATGAGCAGTTCTTC.

The CDR3 protein is CASSLSGSQETQYF. The CDR3 coding sequence is TGTGCCAGCAGCCTTAGCGGGAGCCAGGAGACCCAGTACTTC. The gene calls are TRBV6-5 and TRBJ2-5; TRBD2 aligns across 9 bases. CDR1 and CDR2 (germline): MNHEY, SVGAGI. Trimming took 6 bases from V and 5 from J; bases not matched to a gene: 7. This CDR3 region has 14 residues.

The gene calls are TRBV4-1 and TRBJ2-3; TRBD2 agrees at 16 bases. The length of the CDR3 is 20 residues. V lost 3 bases and J lost 0; bases outside the gene matches: 9. Germline assignment: CDR1 MGHRA and CDR2 YSYEKL. CDR3 sequence reads: CASSQATGGLAGGSTDTQYF. In nucleotides, the CDR3 is TGCGCCAGCAGCCAGGCCACAGGGGGACTAGCGGGAGGGAGCACAGATACGCAGTATTTT.

CDR3 protein: CASSKIDREAFF. The CDR3 DNA follows: TGTGCCAGCAGCAAAATCGACAGGGAAGCTTTCTTT. This rearrangement joins TRBV5-6 to TRBJ1-1; perhaps TRBD1 as D (6 bases). CDR1 and CDR2 from the germline V gene are SGHDT and YYEEEE. With 4 bases removed from V and 8 bases from J, the gap between germline ends came to 12 bases. The CDR3 totals 12 residues.

V is TRBV11-2 and J is TRBJ2-1; no clear D. V lost 1 base and J lost 1, with 8 bases in between. The CDR3 runs 15 residues. CDR1 is SGHAT, CDR2 FQNNGV, per germline. In nucleotides, the CDR3 is TGTGCCAGCAGCTTAGTTACCCCTTCCTACAATGAGCAGTTCTTC. The encoded protein is CASSLVTPSYNEQFF.